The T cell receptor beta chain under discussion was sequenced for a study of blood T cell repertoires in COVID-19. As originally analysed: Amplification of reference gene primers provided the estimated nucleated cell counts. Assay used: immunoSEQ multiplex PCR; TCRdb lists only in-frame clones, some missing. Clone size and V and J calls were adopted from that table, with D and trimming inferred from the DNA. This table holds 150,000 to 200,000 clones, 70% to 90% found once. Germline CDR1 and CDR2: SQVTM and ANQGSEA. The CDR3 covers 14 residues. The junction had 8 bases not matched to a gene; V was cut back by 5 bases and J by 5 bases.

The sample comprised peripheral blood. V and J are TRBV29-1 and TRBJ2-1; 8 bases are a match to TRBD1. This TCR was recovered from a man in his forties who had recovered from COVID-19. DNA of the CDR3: TGCAGCGTTAGGCAGGGGGCGTTCAACAATGAGCAGTTCTTC. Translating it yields CSVRQGAFNNEQFF.